Each of the 2 T cell receptor beta chains below was sequenced from the same sample in a study of PD-1 blockade in classical Hodgkin lymphoma. Regarding time point: cycle 4 day 1 (C4D1), after less than 7 weeks of nivolumab. Every patient experienced relapse after autologous stem cell transplantation, and brentuximab vedotin exposure varied. Generated by immunoSEQ multiplex PCR, the TCRdb table keeps only in-frame clones and is missing some. The data show over 60,000 clones, with around nine tenths seen just once and more than 7.5% held by the top ten. The sequencing used peripheral blood mononuclear cells (PBMCs), collected before the fourth cycle of nivolumab. Source of these receptors: a human donor with classical Hodgkin lymphoma.

The V and J genes are TRBV28 and TRBJ2-2; TRBD1 aligns across 7 bases. Germline V gene lookup returns CDR1 MDHEN and CDR2 SYDVKM. The CDR3 spans 17 residues. Trimming took 4 bases from V and 2 from J; bases not matched to a gene: 10. The CDR3 sequence is CASSSYPGTVNTGELFF. DNA of the CDR3: TGTGCCAGCAGTTCCTACCCCGGGACAGTAAACACCGGGGAGCTGTTTTTT. The full variable domain, completed using reference TRBV28 and TRBJ2-2, is DVKVTQSSRYLVKRTGEKVFLECVQDMDHENMFWYRQDPGLGLRLIYFSYDVKMKEKGDIPEGYSVSREKKERFSLILESASTNQTSMYLCASSSYPGTVNTGELFFGEGSRLTVL.

V usage is TRBV11-3 and J usage is TRBJ1-1, with D possibly TRBD1 on 6 matching bases. The CDR3 has 13 residues. Deletions cut 3 bases from V and 1 base from J, with 6 bases between. Germline V gene sequence: CDR1 SGHNT, CDR2 YENEEA. The CDR3 sequence is CASSLTGNTEAFF. DNA for the CDR3: TGTGCCAGCAGCTTGACAGGGAACACTGAAGCTTTCTTT.